One sample yielded the 20 T cell receptor beta chains listed below, sequenced in a study of cytomegalovirus exposure and HLA in healthy donors (dated by TCRdb to 2016 to 2017). Receptor libraries were prepared by the immunoSEQ multiplex PCR assay. For the multiplex PCR, a mixture combining 60 forward primers for TCR Vbeta segments and 13 reverse primers for TCR Jbeta segments was used. TCRdb provides this immuneACCESS table in a form limited to in-frame rearrangements. Some clones are lacking; in checked studies, under half of them reflect an unresolved V gene, and why the rest are absent is not known. Counted in this sample were about 100,000 clones; less than 85% of them appeared once. 14% of the sample is taken by the ten largest. Sequenced sample: PBMCs. The receptors here all came from a woman aged 40 to 50 in good health and CMV-seropositive.

V gene TRBV5-5 combines with J gene TRBJ2-5; TRBD2 aligns across 9 bases. The CDR3 covers 15 residues. Germline assignment: CDR1 SGHKS and CDR2 YYEKEE (reference sequence). The V segment lost 1 base and the J segment 3 bases; nucleotides outside the gene matches: 4. CDR3 region: CASSLRLAGKETQYF. The CDR3 region has the DNA TGTGCCAGCAGCTTGCGGCTAGCGGGGAAAGAGACCCAGTACTTC. Full variable domain (outside the CDR3, taken from reference TRBV5-5 and TRBJ2-5): DAGVTQSPTHLIKTRGQQVTLRCSPISGHKSVSWYQQVLGQGPQFIFQYYEKEERGRGNFPDRFSARQFPNYSSELNVNALLLGDSALYLCASSLRLAGKETQYFGPGTRLLVL.

The CDR3 region is CASRVTGGSYGYTF. The CDR3, as DNA: TGCGCCAGCAGGGTTACAGGGGGCTCCTATGGCTACACCTTC. The chain employs TRBV10-2 and TRBJ1-2, with 9 bases aligning to TRBD1. Germline V gene data show CDR1 as WSHSY and CDR2 as SAAADI. V was pared by 6 bases and J by 4 bases, with 6 bases of the junction left unmatched. The CDR3 contains 14 residues.

The chain employs TRBV5-1 and TRBJ1-4; no clear D. CDR1 and CDR2 from the germline V gene are SGHRS and YFSETQ. CDR3 length equals 14 residues. V was shortened by 3 bases and J by 8 bases, with 14 bases between the two germline ends. CDR3: CASSSLLAREKLFF. As DNA, the CDR3 is TGCGCCAGCAGCTCCCTCTTGGCCAGGGAAAAACTGTTTTTT. The full variable domain, in which reference TRBV5-1 and TRBJ1-4 provide the parts outside the CDR3, is KAGVTQTPRYLIKTRGQQVTLSCSPISGHRSVSWYQQTPGQGLQFLFEYFSETQRNKGNFPGRFSGRQFSNSRSEMNVSTLELGDSALYLCASSSLLAREKLFFGSGTQLSVL.

This clone came up a few times. The chain uses TRBV9 and TRBJ1-2; 9 bases line up with TRBD1. J was trimmed by 6 bases and V by 3 bases; bases with no gene match: 12. The CDR3 length is 16 residues. CDR1 and CDR2 from the germline V gene are SGDLS and YYNGEE. CDR3 nucleotide sequence: TGTGCCAGCAGCGCGCCCTATGGACAGGGGCGGAATGGCTACACCTTC. This sequence encodes CASSAPYGQGRNGYTF.

This chain uses TRBV10-3 with TRBJ2-5; 10 bases are a match to TRBD2. The CDR3 extends over 17 amino acids. Unmatched junction bases numbered 8, after V lost 0 bases and J lost 4 bases. Looked up from germline, CDR1 is ENHRY and CDR2 is SYGVKD. Here the CDR3 reads CAISESWLAGVRETQYF. In DNA, the CDR3 is TGTGCCATCAGTGAGTCGTGGCTAGCGGGGGTTCGAGAGACCCAGTACTTC.

The chain recombines TRBV9 with TRBJ1-1; no definite D call. V shed 4 bases and J shed 4 bases, with 17 bases lying between them. The CDR3 contains 15 residues. Germline V gene lookup returns CDR1 SGDLS and CDR2 YYNGEE. CDR3 amino acids: CASSPRDPRGTEAFF. The CDR3 nucleotides read TGTGCCAGCAGCCCCCGGGATCCGCGTGGCACTGAAGCTTTCTTT. Full variable domain (outside the CDR3, taken from reference TRBV9 and TRBJ1-1): DSGVTQTPKHLITATGQRVTLRCSPRSGDLSVYWYQQSLDQGLQFLIQYYNGEERAKGNILERFSAQQFPDLHSELNLSSLELGDSALYFCASSPRDPRGTEAFFGQGTRLTVV.

The J gene is TRBJ1-1, the V gene TRBV2, with D uncertain. This CDR3 region has 14 residues. V was clipped by 0 bases and J by 5 bases, with 10 bases between them. Germline V CDR1 and CDR2: SNHLY, FYNNEI. The CDR3 DNA reads as TGTGCCAGCAGTGAAGCTCTGGTTAGTACTGAAGCTTTCTTT. Translation gives CASSEALVSTEAFF.

The genes are TRBV5-1 and TRBJ2-5; perhaps TRBD1 as D (6 bases). Trimming removed 4 bases from V and 1 base from J, with 17 bases in between. The CDR3 runs 16 residues. Germline values: CDR1 SGHRS, CDR2 YFSETQ. The CDR3 DNA is TGCGCCAGCAGCCGCCCCTTAGGGGGAACCCAAGAGACCCAGTACTTC. Protein: CASSRPLGGTQETQYF. The full variable domain, in which reference TRBV5-1 and TRBJ2-5 provide the parts outside the CDR3, is KAGVTQTPRYLIKTRGQQVTLSCSPISGHRSVSWYQQTPGQGLQFLFEYFSETQRNKGNFPGRFSGRQFSNSRSEMNVSTLELGDSALYLCASSRPLGGTQETQYFGPGTRLLVL.

This chain connects TRBV6-4 to TRBJ2-3, with D perhaps TRBD1 (6 bases). Trimming took off 4 bases at V and 3 bases at J, with 14 bases between the two ends. Germline V lookup: CDR1 MRHNA, CDR2 SNTAGT. The CDR3 runs 15 residues. The CDR3 here is CASSVRGTPTDTQYF. In DNA, the CDR3 is TGTGCCAGCAGTGTAAGGGGGACCCCTACAGATACGCAGTATTTT.

This sequence joins TRBV4-2 and TRBJ2-7; 10 bases map to TRBD2. The CDR3 is 17 amino acids. The V gene end was trimmed by 1 base and the J gene end by 9 bases; junction bases not matched to a gene: 15. The germline CDR1 and CDR2 sequences are LGHNA and YNFKEQ. CDR3 sequence: CASSQGPRASGGNRQYF. The CDR3 DNA reads as TGTGCCAGCAGCCAAGGACCTCGGGCTAGCGGGGGAAACAGGCAGTACTTC.

The chain has TRBV30 and TRBJ2-5; possible D gene TRBD2, 6 bases. V was shortened by 2 bases and J by 7 bases, with 14 bases between the two germline ends. The length of the CDR3 is 13 residues. In germline, CDR1 is GTSNPN, CDR2 SVGIG (reference sequence). CDR3 nucleotides: TGTGCCTGGAGTCGGCGGGAAAAGGGGACCCAGTACTTC. Protein sequence: CAWSRREKGTQYF.

V gene TRBV5-1 combines with J gene TRBJ2-5; 11 nucleotides agree with TRBD2. Losses at the gene ends were 3 bases for V and 2 bases for J; bases not matched to a gene: 3. The CDR3 extends over 15 amino acids. The germline gives CDR1 SGHRS, CDR2 YFSETQ. CDR3 protein: CASSSLAGGQETQYF. In DNA, the CDR3 is TGCGCCAGCAGCTCCCTAGCGGGGGGTCAAGAGACCCAGTACTTC.

The table lists this clone with a few counts. This sequence joins TRBV7-2 and TRBJ1-4; 7 bases align to TRBD1. The CDR3 has 14 amino acids. J was trimmed by 4 bases and V by 5 bases; bases with no gene match: 4. Germline V CDR1 and CDR2: SGHTA, FQGNSA. The CDR3 reads CASSRGTVNEKLFF. The CDR3 DNA reads TGTGCCAGCAGCCGCGGGACAGTTAATGAAAAACTGTTTTTT.

This chain uses TRBV27 with TRBJ1-2; TRBD1 is a possible D gene (6 bases). V was clipped by 4 bases and J by 8 bases, with 14 bases between them. This CDR3 is 13 amino acids long. The germline gives CDR1 MNHEY, CDR2 SMNVEV (reference sequence). The CDR3 bases are TGTGCCAGCAGTTCGGGACATGGAGGCGGCTACACCTTC. Translated: CASSSGHGGGYTF.

V gene TRBV6-6 combines with J gene TRBJ1-5; TRBD1 might be the D (6 bases). Trimming pared 3 bases from V and 0 bases from J, leaving 12 bases between. Germline assignment: CDR1 MNHNY and CDR2 SVGAGI (reference sequence). The CDR3 has 16 residues. The CDR3 DNA follows: TGTGCCAGCAGTTATGAACAGGGCGATAGCAATCAGCCCCAGCATTTT. Its protein is CASSYEQGDSNQPQHF.

V usage is TRBV5-1 and J usage is TRBJ1-3; D unresolved. The V gene's germline CDR1 is SGHRS and CDR2 YFSETQ. V was clipped by 0 bases and J by 4 bases, with 17 bases between them. This CDR3 has 17 amino acids. The CDR3 loop reads CASSLAPGGLSGNTIYF. CDR3 in DNA: TGCGCCAGCAGCTTGGCCCCAGGAGGGCTTTCCGGAAACACCATATATTTT.

The CDR3 bases are TGTGCCAGCAGCGCTAGGACCTCAGAGGGCCAAGAGACCCAGTACTTC. Translation: CASSARTSEGQETQYF. The J gene is TRBJ2-5, the V gene TRBV9, with D perhaps TRBD2 (5 bases). CDR1 and CDR2 from the germline V gene are SGDLS and YYNGEE. CDR3 length equals 16 residues. Trimming took off 3 bases at V and 1 base at J, with 16 bases between the two ends.

The rearrangement joins TRBV5-4 to TRBJ2-5; a weak D match, TRBD2 (5 bases). CDR3 length: 13 residues. Germline values: CDR1 SGHNT, CDR2 YYREEE (reference sequence). V lost 4 bases to trimming and J lost 1 base, with 8 bases between them. DNA of the CDR3: TGTGCCAGCAGCGGGGAGATCCAAGAGACCCAGTACTTC. Its protein product is CASSGEIQETQYF.

The chain is built from TRBV30 and TRBJ1-4; TRBD1 is a possible D gene (6 bases). Germline values: CDR1 GTSNPN, CDR2 SVGIG (reference sequence). V was shortened by 5 bases and J by 8 bases, with 21 bases between the two germline ends. This CDR3 spans 15 amino acids. This CDR3 is CAWYKAGALREKLFF. The CDR3 DNA sequence: TGTGCCTGGTATAAAGCAGGGGCCCTTCGGGAAAAACTGTTTTTT.

This clone was seen more than once but under ten times. The V call is TRBV7-2, the J call TRBJ1-1; TRBD1 might be the D (5 bases). The CDR3 extends over 15 amino acids. The germline V gene encodes CDR1 SGHTA and CDR2 FQGNSA. Trimming left V 5 bases short and J 0 bases short, with 13 bases between. The CDR3 sequence is CASSPYTDMNTEAFF. The CDR3, as DNA: TGTGCCAGCAGCCCCTACACGGACATGAACACTGAAGCTTTCTTT.